This T cell receptor beta chain was sequenced in a study of post-analysis software for immune sequencing data. Study background: Recorded disease courses covered relapsing-remitting, secondary progressive and progressive-relapsing multiple sclerosis. Some patients had no subtype annotation.

V was clipped by 3 bases and J by 10 bases, with 28 bases between them. The CDR3 loop spans 18 amino acids. CDR1 is DFQATT and CDR2 is SNEGSKA in the germline V gene (reference sequence). Tagging with unique molecular identifiers was a feature of the TCR beta cDNA libraries. A population of 1 to 10 million T cells gave rise to around 480,000 cDNA molecules. TCRdb ran MiXCR on the PCR reads and lists one entry per CDR3 protein. The table has hundreds of thousands of distinct CDR3 sequences, roughly 45% seen once; the top ten hold roughly 1.7%. Notes on the study in general: F measure grouped same-batch samples tightly together. Diversity measured as normalized Chao1 was significantly lower in multiple sclerosis patients than in controls. The five TRBV segments detected at higher frequency in patients than in controls included TRBV5-6, TRBV5-1 and TRBV20-1.

This clonotype was detected once. The antigen is not known. The sample was blood. The receptor comes from a girl between 5 and 17 years old with multiple sclerosis. The chain joins TRBV20-1 to TRBJ1-6; no clear D. The DNA for the CDR3 is TGCAGTGCTAGCCCCATCCCCGGACGCTGGGCCGGTAGATCACCCCTCCACTTT. It codes for CSASPIPGRWAGRSPLHF.